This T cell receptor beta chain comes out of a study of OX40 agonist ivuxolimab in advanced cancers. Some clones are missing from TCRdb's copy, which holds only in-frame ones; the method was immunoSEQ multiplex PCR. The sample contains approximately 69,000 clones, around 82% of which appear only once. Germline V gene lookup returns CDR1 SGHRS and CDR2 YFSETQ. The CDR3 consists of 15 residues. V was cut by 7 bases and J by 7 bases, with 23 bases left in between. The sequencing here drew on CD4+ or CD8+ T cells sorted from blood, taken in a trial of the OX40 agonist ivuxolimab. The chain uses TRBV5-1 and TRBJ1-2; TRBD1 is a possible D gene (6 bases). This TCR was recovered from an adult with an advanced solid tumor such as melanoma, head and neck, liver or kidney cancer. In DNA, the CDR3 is TGCGCCAGCTCCCGAGGGGGACCAAACACGGCTGGCTACACCTTC. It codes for CASSRGGPNTAGYTF.